Shown below are 13 T cell receptor beta chains from a single sample sequenced in a study of chemoradiotherapy in HPV16-positive cancers (dated by TCRdb to between 2021 and 2024). Library preparation employed the immunoSEQ multiplex PCR assay. The source is immuneACCESS, and TCRdb retained only in-frame sequences with V and J called. Part of the clones is not carried over; for the studies checked, unresolved V genes explain less than half of this, and the remainder is unexplained. In this sample the table shows thousands of clones, 55% to 75% of which occur a single time. About a tenth of the sample lies in the top ten. Sequencing was performed on tumor tissue, taken from a patient who underwent chemoradiotherapy. These receptors originate from a human donor with HPV-associated anogenital cancer.

This chain connects TRBV6-6 to TRBJ1-3, with D possibly TRBD1 on 6 matching bases. Germline V gene lookup returns CDR1 MNHNY and CDR2 SVGAGI (reference sequence). V was cut by 2 bases and J by 4 bases, with 9 bases left in between. The CDR3 loop spans 14 amino acids. CDR3 nucleotides: TGTGCCAGCAGTTACGAAGGGGGAGGAAACACCATATATTTT. This translates into CASSYEGGGNTIYF.

The chain is built from TRBV5-4 and TRBJ1-6; D gene ambiguous. This CDR3 spans 14 amino acids. Per germline, CDR1 SGHNT and CDR2 YYREEE (reference sequence). The ends were cut back, 4 bases at V and 10 bases at J, with 15 bases in the middle. The CDR3 DNA sequence: TGTGCCAGCAGCCCGAACGGGATCGGGTCACCCCTCCACTTT. As protein: CASSPNGIGSPLHF.

The chain carries TRBV30 and TRBJ1-1, with D unresolved. Per the germline V gene, CDR1 is GTSNPN and CDR2 is SVGIG (reference sequence). The V and J ends lost 2 bases and 1 base respectively, with 5 bases between them. The CDR3 sequence is 12 residues long. The CDR3 coding sequence is TGTGCCTGGAGTCCGAGGAACACTGAAGCTTTCTTT. This sequence encodes CAWSPRNTEAFF.

V usage is TRBV27 and J usage is TRBJ2-3, with 12 nucleotides matching TRBD2. Germline CDR1 MNHEY, CDR2 SMNVEV (reference sequence). The trim removed 6 bases at V and 1 base at J, leaving 14 bases unmatched. The CDR3 loop spans 19 amino acids. The CDR3, as DNA: TGTGCCAGCAGGCGTCACCTAGCGGGAGGGCCATCCGGCACAGATACGCAGTATTTT. It specifies CASRRHLAGGPSGTDTQYF.

This clone was seen more than once but under ten times. This chain joins TRBV6-5 and TRBJ1-1, with D perhaps matching TRBD1 (6 bases). The V end lost 8 bases, the J end lost 1 base, and 11 bases lay between the germline ends. From germline, CDR1 is MNHEY and CDR2 SVGAGI. This CDR3 region has 13 residues. CDR3 in amino acids: CASLKQGNTEAFF. In DNA, the CDR3 is TGTGCCAGCCTTAAACAGGGGAACACTGAAGCTTTCTTT.

The genes are TRBV7-9 and TRBJ2-5; the D gene is possibly TRBD2 (6 bases). The CDR3 is made up of 16 amino acids. The V and J ends lost 1 base and 4 bases respectively, with 16 bases between them. Per germline, CDR1 SEHNR and CDR2 FQNEAQ (reference sequence). The CDR3 DNA reads as TGTGCCAGCAGCTTAGTAGGGCAGGGAGGAGGAGAGACCCAGTACTTC. Translating gives CASSLVGQGGGETQYF.

The rearrangement joins TRBV7-2 to TRBJ1-1; tentative D call: TRBD1 (5 bases). Germline values: CDR1 SGHTA, CDR2 FQGNSA. V lost 4 bases and J lost 7, with 13 bases in between. This CDR3 is 13 amino acids long. The CDR3 nucleotides read TGTGCCAGCAGCTCCATAGCGGGGGATGAAGCTTTCTTT. Encoded protein: CASSSIAGDEAFF.

CDR3 sequence: CASSLYWRGGFRQPQHF. For the CDR3, the DNA is TGTGCCAGCAGCTTATATTGGAGGGGGGGATTTCGGCAGCCCCAGCATTTT. The chain employs TRBV5-5 and TRBJ1-5; D is possibly TRBD1 (6 bases). CDR3 length equals 17 residues. The germline gives CDR1 SGHKS, CDR2 YYEKEE (reference sequence). Between the trimmed V and J ends, which lost 2 bases and 7 bases, there was a span of 22 bases. Looking up the rest from reference TRBV5-5 and TRBJ1-5 gives the full variable domain: DAGVTQSPTHLIKTRGQQVTLRCSPISGHKSVSWYQQVLGQGPQFIFQYYEKEERGRGNFPDRFSARQFPNYSSELNVNALLLGDSALYLCASSLYWRGGFRQPQHFGDGTRLSIL.

The chain joins TRBV6-5 to TRBJ1-5, with 7 bases aligning to TRBD1. Trimming at V came to 6 bases and at J to 7 bases, leaving 6 bases not matched to a gene. From germline, CDR1 is MNHEY and CDR2 SVGAGI. This CDR3 spans 13 amino acids. The CDR3 DNA follows: TGTGCCAGCAGCCGGGACAGTCGGCAGCCCCAGCATTTT. Amino acid sequence: CASSRDSRQPQHF.

This chain joins TRBV5-1 and TRBJ2-1; D may be TRBD2 (5 bases). Deletions cut 4 bases from V and 0 bases from J, with 11 bases between. In germline, CDR1 is SGHRS, CDR2 YFSETQ. The CDR3 extends over 15 amino acids. CDR3 region: CASSPSAGSYNEQFF. The CDR3 bases are TGCGCCAGCAGCCCCTCGGCGGGCTCCTACAATGAGCAGTTCTTC.

The V gene is TRBV19, the J gene TRBJ2-7; the match to TRBD1 covers 7 bases. The CDR3 contains 16 residues. Germline loops: CDR1 LNHDA, CDR2 SQIVND (reference sequence). V was clipped by 2 bases and J by 2 bases; unmatched bases: 9. CDR3 residues: CASSIKPPGQTYEQYF. CDR3 nucleotides: TGTGCCAGTAGTATAAAGCCTCCGGGACAGACCTACGAGCAGTACTTC.

V is TRBV28 and J is TRBJ2-1; 9 bases are a match to TRBD2. After removal of 2 bases from V and 8 bases from J, the junction contained 4 bases not matched to a gene. The CDR3 contains 14 residues. CDR1 is MDHEN, CDR2 SYDVKM, per germline. CDR3 protein: CASSLAGGGDEQFF. CDR3 in DNA: TGTGCCAGCAGTTTAGCGGGGGGGGGGGATGAGCAGTTCTTC.

V is TRBV7-2 and J is TRBJ1-6; D unclear. From germline, CDR1 is SGHTA and CDR2 FQGNSA. The CDR3 is 12 amino acids. Between the trimmed V and J ends, which lost 5 bases and 5 bases, there was a span of 4 bases. The CDR3 sequence: CASSRNNSPLHF. The DNA for the CDR3 is TGTGCCAGCAGCCGGAATAATTCACCCCTCCACTTT.